These 10 T cell receptor beta chains originate from one sample sequenced in a study of identical twins' blood T cells. TCRdb analysed the 5' RACE reads with MiXCR anew, one entry per CDR3 protein. This sample has 350,000 to 400,000 distinct CDR3 sequences; about 28% occur once, and the top ten carry around 5.6%. Sequenced sample: PBMCs. The receptor source for this set is a woman between 18 and 55 years old in good health.

This clonotype has only one observation. The rearrangement joins TRBV27 to TRBJ1-1, with D possibly TRBD1 on 5 matching bases. Trimming removed 3 bases from V and 7 bases from J, with 12 bases in between. Germline lookup yields CDR1 MNHEY and CDR2 SMNVEV (reference sequence). The CDR3 consists of 13 residues. CDR3 residues: CASSLGPAGEAFF. The DNA for the CDR3 is TGTGCCAGCAGTTTGGGACCGGCGGGTGAAGCTTTCTTT.

The chain carries TRBV24-1 and TRBJ2-1; TRBD2 matches at 7 bases. This CDR3 has 16 residues. The V segment lost 3 bases and the J segment 7 bases; nucleotides outside the gene matches: 11. Germline CDR1 reads KGHDR; CDR2 reads SFDVKD. CDR3: CATSDPARTRGNEQFF. As DNA, the CDR3 is TGTGCCACCAGTGATCCGGCCAGGACTAGAGGGAATGAGCAGTTCTTC.

The J gene is TRBJ2-2, the V gene TRBV7-2, with D possibly being TRBD1 or TRBD2 (5 bases each). This CDR3 has 15 amino acids. Between the trimmed V and J ends, which lost 5 bases and 6 bases, there was a span of 16 bases. Per germline, CDR1 SGHTA and CDR2 FQGNSA. The CDR3 nucleotides read TGTGCCAGCAGCATTGGGGGAGTTTTCGCCGGGGAGCTGTTTTTT. Translation: CASSIGGVFAGELFF.

This clonotype was observed a few times. The chain employs TRBV25-1 and TRBJ2-7, with no clear D. V was cut by 8 bases and J by 4 bases, with 9 bases left in between. From germline, CDR1 is MGHDK and CDR2 SYGVNS. CDR3 length: 11 residues. The DNA for the CDR3 is TGTGCCAGCGAGCATCGTTACGAGCAGTACTTC. It translates to CASEHRYEQYF.

In this sample, this clonotype turned up many times. V gene TRBV7-9 combines with J gene TRBJ2-7; D unclear. The length of the CDR3 is 11 residues. Germline CDR1 SEHNR, CDR2 FQNEAQ (reference sequence). Between the trimmed V and J ends, which lost 4 bases and 4 bases, there was a span of 5 bases. CDR3 sequence: CASSSLYEQYF. CDR3 coding DNA: TGTGCCAGCAGCTCGTTATACGAGCAGTACTTC. The variable domain in full, with the rest retrieved from reference TRBV7-9 and TRBJ2-7, is DTGVSQNPRHKITKRGQNVTFRCDPISEHNRLYWYRQTLGQGPEFLTYFQNEAQLEKSRLLSDRFSAERPKGSFSTLEIQRTEQGDSAMYLCASSSLYEQYFGPGTRLTVT.

This clonotype came up many times. The rearrangement joins TRBV6-2 or TRBV6-3 to TRBJ2-1, with 9 bases aligning to TRBD2. With V trimmed by 0 bases and J by 4 bases, 7 bases remained unmatched. The CDR3 sequence is 17 residues long. The germline V gene has CDR1 MNHEY and CDR2 SVGEGT. The chain's CDR3 is CASSYSAPSGVYNEQFF. CDR3 in DNA: TGTGCCAGCAGTTACTCGGCGCCTAGCGGGGTTTACAATGAGCAGTTCTTC.

This chain links TRBV19 with TRBJ1-1; possible D gene TRBD1, 6 bases. The CDR3 consists of 16 residues. V was shortened by 5 bases and J by 1 base, with 17 bases between the two germline ends. Germline CDR1 LNHDA, CDR2 SQIVND (reference sequence). This chain's CDR3 is CASSYYSGTRNTEAFF. The CDR3, as DNA: TGTGCCAGTAGTTACTACTCCGGGACAAGGAACACTGAAGCTTTCTTT.

V and J are TRBV12-3 or TRBV12-4 and TRBJ1-1, with D perhaps TRBD1 (5 bases). There are 17 residues in the CDR3. Trimming took off 6 bases at V and 1 base at J, with 21 bases between the two ends. The CDR3 sequence: CASRPIGAAPTNTEAFF. Here the CDR3 DNA reads TGTGCCAGCAGGCCCATAGGGGCCGCTCCGACGAACACTGAAGCTTTCTTT.

In regard to this clonotype: This may stem from a read error, because a much larger clone lies one nucleotide away. The chain links TRBV12-3 or TRBV12-4 to TRBJ1-2; 8 bases line up with TRBD1. This CDR3 spans 14 amino acids. The CDR3 nucleotides are TGTACCAGCAGCGGGACAGGTCCCAACTATGGCTACACCTTC. Translated: CTSSGTGPNYGYTF.

The rearrangement uses TRBV3-1 and TRBJ2-3, with D perhaps TRBD2 (6 bases). V was clipped by 4 bases and J by 0 bases, with 11 bases between them. The CDR3 covers 15 residues. CDR1 and CDR2 (germline): LGHDT, YNNKEL (reference sequence). CDR3 loop: CASSPLATSTDTQYF. Written as DNA, the CDR3 is TGTGCCAGCAGCCCGCTAGCGACTAGCACAGATACGCAGTATTTT.